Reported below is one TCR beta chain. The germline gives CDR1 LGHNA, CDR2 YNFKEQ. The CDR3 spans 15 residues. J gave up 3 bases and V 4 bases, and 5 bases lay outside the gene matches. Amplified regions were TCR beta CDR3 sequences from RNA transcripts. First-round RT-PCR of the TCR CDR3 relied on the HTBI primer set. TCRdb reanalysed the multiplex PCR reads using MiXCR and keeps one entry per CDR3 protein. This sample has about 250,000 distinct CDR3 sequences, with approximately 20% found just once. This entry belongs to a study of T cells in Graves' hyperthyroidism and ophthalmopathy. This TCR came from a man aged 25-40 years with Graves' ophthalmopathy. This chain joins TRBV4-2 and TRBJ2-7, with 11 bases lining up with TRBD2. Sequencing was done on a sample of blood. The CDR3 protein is CASSRTGTSGYEQYF. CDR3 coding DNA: TGTGCCAGCAGCCGAACCGGGACTAGCGGCTACGAGCAGTACTTC.